This passage covers 8 T cell receptor beta chains from one sample sequenced in a study of blood T cell repertoires in COVID-19 (TCRdb year 2020). Library creation used the immunoSEQ multiplex PCR assay. Sourced from immuneACCESS, this table was stored by TCRdb with only in-frame sequences that have V and J called. A share of the clones is absent; for the studies checked, an unresolved V gene accounts for under half, and the remainder has no known explanation. This sample has roughly 280,000 clones in its table, and 85% to 90% of those were observed once. Together, the top ten hold over 5% of the sample. Material for sequencing was peripheral blood. The source is a woman aged 55 to 70 with COVID-19, enrolled during active disease.

The rearrangement uses TRBV9 and TRBJ1-2, with D uncertain. CDR1 is SGDLS, CDR2 YYNGEE, per germline. This CDR3 region has 15 residues. Trimming removed 2 bases from V and 2 bases from J, with 13 bases in between. The CDR3, as DNA: TGTGCCAGCAGCGTCTCCGACTCATTGAACTATGGCTACACCTTC. It specifies CASSVSDSLNYGYTF.

This sequence joins TRBV5-1 and TRBJ1-1; possible D gene TRBD1, 5 bases. The ends were cut back, 2 bases at V and 1 base at J, with 9 bases in the middle. This CDR3 comprises 14 residues. CDR1 is SGHRS and CDR2 is YFSETQ in the germline V gene. CDR3 sequence (DNA): TGCGCCAGCAGCTTCGACAGACCGAACACTGAAGCTTTCTTT. Its translation: CASSFDRPNTEAFF.

J is TRBJ2-6 and V is TRBV6-4; tentatively, D is TRBD1 (5 bases). V lost 6 bases, J lost 3 bases, and 15 bases lay in between. Looked up from germline, CDR1 is MRHNA and CDR2 is SNTAGT. The CDR3 sequence is 16 residues long. The CDR3 region is CASSPSGQIGANVLTF. The CDR3 nucleotides read TGTGCCAGCAGCCCCTCAGGGCAGATTGGGGCCAACGTCCTGACTTTC.

The V and J genes are TRBV27 and TRBJ1-4, with TRBD1 as a possible D gene (5 bases). The CDR3 totals 16 residues. The V end lost 4 bases, the J end lost 0 bases, and 12 bases lay between the germline ends. Germline V CDR1 and CDR2: MNHEY, SMNVEV (reference sequence). The CDR3: CASSWDSPATNEKLFF. CDR3 DNA sequence: TGTGCCAGCAGTTGGGACTCTCCCGCAACTAATGAAAAACTGTTTTTT.

The V and J genes are TRBV6-6 and TRBJ2-7; 7 positions match TRBD1. From germline, CDR1 is MNHNY and CDR2 SVGAGI (reference sequence). Unmatched junction bases numbered 8, after V lost 4 bases and J lost 2 bases. The CDR3 is 15 amino acids. CDR3: CASSFPGQPPYEQYF. For the CDR3, the DNA is TGTGCCAGCAGTTTCCCGGGACAGCCACCCTACGAGCAGTACTTC.

The chain combines TRBV5-1 with TRBJ2-1; 7 bases are a match to TRBD1. The CDR3 loop spans 15 amino acids. Looked up from germline, CDR1 is SGHRS and CDR2 is YFSETQ. Trimming took 0 bases from V and 6 from J; bases not matched to a gene: 6. The CDR3 DNA reads TGCGCCAGCAGCTTGGTAGAGGGGGCGGTCAATGAGCAGTTCTTC. Protein: CASSLVEGAVNEQFF.

The chain carries TRBV7-8 and TRBJ2-3; 13 bases fit TRBD2. The CDR3 is 16 amino acids. Per germline, CDR1 SGHVS and CDR2 FQNEAQ. Trimming cost V 4 bases and J 5 bases; bases outside gene matches: 6. The CDR3 protein is CASSSGLAGFLDTQYF. CDR3 coding DNA: TGTGCCAGCAGCTCGGGACTAGCGGGATTCTTAGATACGCAGTATTTT.

This clone was seen a handful of times. The chain joins TRBV24-1 to TRBJ1-2, with D maybe TRBD1 (5 bases). The CDR3 covers 15 residues. CDR1 KGHDR and CDR2 SFDVKD come from the germline V gene. The V gene lost 3 bases and the J gene lost 5 bases, with 15 bases spanning the gap. CDR3 protein: CATSDGAQGYYGYTF. The CDR3 bases are TGTGCCACCAGTGATGGGGCCCAGGGATATTATGGCTACACCTTC.